This T cell receptor (beta chain) was sequenced during a study of T cell clonotyping in hematopoietic cell transplantation. Clones were read by immunoSEQ multiplex PCR, and TCRdb kept only the in-frame ones, dropping some. The top ten clones hold 17% of a sample with more than 5,000 clones, around 32% of them seen once. Germline CDR1 GTSNPN, CDR2 SVGIG (reference sequence). This CDR3 is 13 amino acids long. V shed 2 bases and J shed 1 base, with 8 bases lying between them. V gene TRBV30 combines with J gene TRBJ1-1; D is undetermined. This TCR derives from a female patient aged 45 to 65 who had an allogeneic stem cell transplant from an unrelated donor, so the T cells may come from the graft donor. Some clones in this sample may be carry-over from other donors' samples. Sequenced here: peripheral blood mononuclear cells, sampled 30 days after allogeneic stem cell transplant. CDR3 sequence: CAWSRTGNTEAFF. The CDR3 DNA reads as TGTGCCTGGAGTAGGACCGGGAACACTGAAGCTTTCTTT.